This paragraph reports one T cell receptor (beta chain). The antigen is unknown. The sample is drawn from a study of shared clonotypes between healthy human individuals. Notes on the study in general: Generation probabilities of non-shared clonotypes were lower (relative to those shared by all four donors).

The V gene lost 7 bases and the J gene lost 4 bases, with 10 bases spanning the gap. The germline V gene has CDR1 MNHEY and CDR2 SMNVEV (reference sequence). This CDR3 spans 12 amino acids. Here immunoSEQ multiplex PCR was the method, and the copy in TCRdb shows in-frame clones only, minus some. The sample holds roughly 2.2 million clones, over 90% seen once. V usage is TRBV27 and J usage is TRBJ2-5; no firm D call. This clonotype was obtained from a young man in good health. Some clones in this sample may be carry-over from other donors' samples. Material: naive CD4+ T cells from PBMCs. Subset here: CD45RA+ positively selected. The CDR3 DNA sequence: TGTGCCAGCAAACGGTCGGGAGAGACCCAGTACTTC. Protein: CASKRSGETQYF.